Only a few counts were recorded for the clone carrying this TCR beta chain. The target antigen is unknown. This sample was included in a study of CD8 T cells in ankylosing spondylitis. Each TCR beta library was made by quantitative 5'-RACE that incorporated molecular barcodes. From the 5' RACE reads, TCRdb called clonotypes with MiXCR, one entry per CDR3 protein. The sample lists hundreds of thousands of distinct CDR3 sequences; 15% to 20% were seen once. General study points: Enrichment of disease-linked clones was reportedly significant in matched ankylosing spondylitis synovial fluid.

Trimming left V 6 bases short and J 8 bases short, with 19 bases between. The CDR3 is 14 residues long. CDR1 is MNHNS and CDR2 is SASEGT in the germline V gene. This clonotype was obtained from a male donor with ankylosing spondylitis or in good health (not recorded which). This chain uses TRBV6-1 with TRBJ1-2; maybe TRBD1 (6 bases). Sequencing input: blood, either unsorted or a sorted T cell fraction (not recorded which). CDR3 sequence (DNA): TGTGCCAGCAGAGCCCAGGACAGCCTCGGGGGCTACACCTTC. This encodes CASRAQDSLGGYTF.